This T cell receptor beta chain was obtained from a study of blood T cell repertoires in COVID-19. Whole-study context: There were acute and convalescent COVID-19 samples, and they came from the United States, Italy and Spain. The analysed material was cDNA or gDNA that came from T cells, B-cell-depleted T cells, or PBMCs.

The data were produced by immunoSEQ multiplex PCR, yet TCRdb's version contains in-frame clones alone and is incomplete. Seen here are roughly 150,000 clones, around four fifths observed once, and the top ten hold 2% to 2.5%. Germline CDR1 SGHDT, CDR2 YYEEEE. The CDR3 has 19 residues. Trimming cost V 3 bases and J 3 bases; bases outside gene matches: 13. The V and J genes are TRBV5-6 and TRBJ2-4; 12 bases agree with TRBD1. Sequencing was done on a sample of peripheral blood. The TCR comes from a woman aged 80 or older with acute or convalescent COVID-19. CDR3 sequence: CASSCPGQGAVDCKNIQYF. In nucleotides, the CDR3 is TGTGCCAGCAGCTGCCCGGGACAGGGGGCGGTCGACTGCAAAAACATTCAGTACTTC. Using reference TRBV5-6 and TRBJ2-4 for the parts outside the CDR3, the full variable domain is DAGVTQSPTHLIKTRGQQVTLRCSPKSGHDTVSWYQQALGQGPQFIFQYYEEEERQRGNFPDRFSGHQFPNYSSELNVNALLLGDSALYLCASSCPGQGAVDCKNIQYFGAGTRLSVL.